Listed below are T cell receptor beta chains from one sample, sequenced in a study of cytomegalovirus exposure and HLA in healthy donors. The table came from immunoSEQ multiplex PCR; TCRdb's copy has only in-frame clones and leaves some out. The table includes about 180,000 clones, under 85% detected once. Sample: PBMCs. The receptor set was obtained from a human donor in good health. Both conserved end residues are part of each CDR3. Fields, in order: J gene, D gene, V gene, clone size, CDR3 protein, CDR3 DNA. A D gene is named only where the DNA matches it firmly. Size tells how often a clone was seen (once, few, many) or the class of an expanded clone, and some rows leave it out.

>TRBJ2-3|TRBD2|TRBV11-2|.
CASRQAGGTDTQYF
TGTGCCAGCAGACAAGCGGGGGGCACAGATACGCAGTATTTT
>TRBJ2-3|.|TRBV6-1|few
CASSEGYSSTDTQYF
TGTGCCAGCAGTGAAGGGTACTCTAGCACAGATACGCAGTATTTT
>TRBJ2-7|.|TRBV11-3|once
CASSPRRGSYEQYF
TGTGCCAGCAGCCCCCGAAGGGGGTCCTACGAGCAGTACTTC
>TRBJ1-1|.|TRBV6-5|.
CASSHSPGSEAFF
TGTGCCAGCAGCCACTCACCGGGGAGTGAAGCTTTCTTT
>TRBJ1-1|.|TRBV10-3|few
CAISRPPGGTEAFF
TGTGCCATCAGTAGACCCCCGGGAGGCACTGAAGCTTTCTTT
>TRBJ2-1|.|TRBV2|.
CASRGGGIEQFF
TGTGCCAGCAGGGGAGGAGGTATTGAGCAGTTCTTC
>TRBJ2-5|.|TRBV19|.
CASSIRETQYF
TGTGCCAGTAGTATACGAGAGACCCAGTACTTC
>TRBJ1-1|.|TRBV6-1|.
CASSRVGVTEAFF
TGTGCCAGCAGCCGGGTTGGAGTCACTGAAGCTTTCTTT
>TRBJ2-2|TRBD1|TRBV4-1|.
CASSHPDRDRNTGELFF
TGCGCCAGCAGCCACCCAGACCGGGACAGGAACACCGGGGAGCTGTTTTTT
>TRBJ1-4|.|TRBV6-5|.
CATSGQPNEKLFF
TGTGCCACCAGTGGACAGCCTAATGAAAAACTGTTTTTT
>TRBJ2-1|.|TRBV21-1|.
CASSVRDRDRGVREQFF
TGTGCCAGCAGCGTGCGGGACCGGGACAGGGGAGTTCGAGAGCAGTTCTTC
>TRBJ2-4|.|TRBV5-6|.
CASSRLQVAKNIQYF
TGTGCCAGCAGCAGGTTACAGGTAGCCAAAAACATTCAGTACTTC
>TRBJ1-1|.|TRBV7-8|.
CASSPRAGANTEAFF
TGTGCCAGCAGCCCCCGGGCAGGGGCCAACACTGAAGCTTTCTTT
>TRBJ2-5|TRBD1|TRBV19|.
CASSKGQGHQETQYF
TGTGCCAGTAGTAAGGGACAGGGACACCAAGAGACCCAGTACTTC
>TRBJ2-3|.|TRBV29-1|.
CSVAPDSTDTQYF
TGCAGCGTTGCCCCAGATAGCACAGATACGCAGTATTTT
>TRBJ1-1|TRBD1|TRBV18|.
CASSPGQGYTEAFF
TGTGCCAGCTCTCCCGGACAGGGCTACACTGAAGCTTTCTTT
>TRBJ2-1|TRBD1|TRBV5-6|.
CASSVWTGGVEQFF
TGTGCCAGCAGCGTCTGGACAGGGGGCGTCGAGCAGTTCTTC
>TRBJ1-4|TRBD1|TRBV2|.
CASSADRGNEKLFF
TGTGCCAGCAGTGCGGACAGGGGTAATGAAAAACTGTTTTTT
>TRBJ2-3|.|TRBV9|.
CASSVGPEDTQYF
TGTGCCAGCAGCGTGGGGCCAGAAGATACGCAGTATTTT
>TRBJ1-5|.|TRBV28|.
CASKGGNQPQHF
TGTGCCAGCAAAGGGGGCAATCAGCCCCAGCATTTT
>TRBJ1-2|TRBD1|TRBV6-6|.
CASTPGQGDGYTF
TGTGCCAGCACCCCGGGACAGGGGGATGGCTACACCTTC
>TRBJ2-5|TRBD2|TRBV5-6|.
CASSLFGGGRKTQYF
TGTGCCAGCAGCTTGTTCGGGGGGGGGAGAAAGACCCAGTACTTC
>TRBJ2-7|TRBD1|TRBV5-1|.
CASTRQGDSYEQYF
TGCGCCAGCACCAGACAGGGGGACTCCTACGAGCAGTACTTC
>TRBJ2-7|.|TRBV18|.
CASSMSQGSEQYF
TGTGCCAGCTCCATGAGCCAGGGCAGCGAGCAGTACTTC
>TRBJ2-7|.|TRBV12-5|.
CASGLPGQIDEQYF
TGTGCTAGTGGTTTGCCAGGGCAGATCGACGAGCAGTACTTC